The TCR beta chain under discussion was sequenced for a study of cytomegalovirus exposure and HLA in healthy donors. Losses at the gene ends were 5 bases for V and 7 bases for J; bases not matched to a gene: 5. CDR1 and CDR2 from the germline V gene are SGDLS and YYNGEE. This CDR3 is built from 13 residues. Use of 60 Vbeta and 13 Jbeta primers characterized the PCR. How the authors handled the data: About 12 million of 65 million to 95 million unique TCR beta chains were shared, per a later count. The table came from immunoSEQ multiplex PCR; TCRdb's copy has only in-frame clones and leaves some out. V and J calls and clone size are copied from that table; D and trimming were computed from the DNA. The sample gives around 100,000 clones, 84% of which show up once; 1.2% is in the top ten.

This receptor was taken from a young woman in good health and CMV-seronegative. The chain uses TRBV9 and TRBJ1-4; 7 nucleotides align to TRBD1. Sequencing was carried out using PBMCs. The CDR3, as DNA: TGTGCCAGCAGTAAGGGGGCGCGTGAAAAACTGTTTTTT. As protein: CASSKGAREKLFF.